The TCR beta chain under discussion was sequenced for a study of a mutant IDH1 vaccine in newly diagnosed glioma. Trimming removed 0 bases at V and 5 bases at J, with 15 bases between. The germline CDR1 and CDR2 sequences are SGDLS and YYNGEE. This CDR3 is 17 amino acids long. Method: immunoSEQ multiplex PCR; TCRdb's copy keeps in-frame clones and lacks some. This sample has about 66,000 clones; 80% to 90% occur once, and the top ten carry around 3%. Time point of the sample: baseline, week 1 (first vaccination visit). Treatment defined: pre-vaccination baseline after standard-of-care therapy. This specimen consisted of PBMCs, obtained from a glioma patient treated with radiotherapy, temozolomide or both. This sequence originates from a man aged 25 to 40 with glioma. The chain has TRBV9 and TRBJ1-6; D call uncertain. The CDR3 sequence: CASSVAPVADNNSPLHF. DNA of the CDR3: TGTGCCAGCAGCGTAGCCCCTGTGGCCGACAATAATTCACCCCTCCACTTT.